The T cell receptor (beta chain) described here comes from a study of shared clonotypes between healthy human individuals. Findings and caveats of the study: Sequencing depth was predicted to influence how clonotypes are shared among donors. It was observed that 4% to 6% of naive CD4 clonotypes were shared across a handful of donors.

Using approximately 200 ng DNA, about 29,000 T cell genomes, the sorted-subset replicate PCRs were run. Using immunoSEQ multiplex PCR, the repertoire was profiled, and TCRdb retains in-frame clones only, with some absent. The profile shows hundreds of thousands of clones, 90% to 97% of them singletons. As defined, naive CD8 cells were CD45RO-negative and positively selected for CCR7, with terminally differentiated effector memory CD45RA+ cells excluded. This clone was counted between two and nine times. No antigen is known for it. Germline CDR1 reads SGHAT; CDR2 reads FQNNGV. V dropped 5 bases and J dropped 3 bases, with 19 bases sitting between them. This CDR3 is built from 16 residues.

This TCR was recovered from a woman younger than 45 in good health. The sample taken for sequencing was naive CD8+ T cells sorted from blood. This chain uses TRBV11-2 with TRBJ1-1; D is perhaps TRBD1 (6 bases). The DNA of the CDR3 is TGTGCCAGCAGCCCTTCCGGCCCCTCAGGGGACACTGAAGCTTTCTTT. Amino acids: CASSPSGPSGDTEAFF.